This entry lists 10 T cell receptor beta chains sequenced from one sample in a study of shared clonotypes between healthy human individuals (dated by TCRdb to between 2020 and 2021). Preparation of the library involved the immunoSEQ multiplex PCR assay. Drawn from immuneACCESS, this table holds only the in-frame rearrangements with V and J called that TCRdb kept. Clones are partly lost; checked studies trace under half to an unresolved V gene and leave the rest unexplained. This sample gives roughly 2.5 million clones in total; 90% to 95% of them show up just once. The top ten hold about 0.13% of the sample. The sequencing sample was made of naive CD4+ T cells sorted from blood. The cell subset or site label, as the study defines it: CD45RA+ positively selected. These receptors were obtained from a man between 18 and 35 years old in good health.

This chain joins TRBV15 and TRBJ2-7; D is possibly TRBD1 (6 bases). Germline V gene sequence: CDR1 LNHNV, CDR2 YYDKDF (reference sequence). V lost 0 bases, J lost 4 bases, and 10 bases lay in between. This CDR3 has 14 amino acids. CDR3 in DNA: TGTGCCACCAGCAGAGAACAGGGTATATACGAGCAGTACTTC. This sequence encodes CATSREQGIYEQYF.

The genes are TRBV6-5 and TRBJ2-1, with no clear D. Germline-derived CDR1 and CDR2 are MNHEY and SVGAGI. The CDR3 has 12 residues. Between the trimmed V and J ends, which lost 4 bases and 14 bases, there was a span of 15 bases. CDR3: CASSSNRAREFF. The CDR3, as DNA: TGTGCCAGCAGTTCCAACCGGGCTAGGGAGTTCTTC.

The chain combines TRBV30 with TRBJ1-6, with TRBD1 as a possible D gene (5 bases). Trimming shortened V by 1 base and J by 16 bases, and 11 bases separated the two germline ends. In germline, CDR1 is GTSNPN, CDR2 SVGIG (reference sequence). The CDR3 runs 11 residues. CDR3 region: CAWSADSLLHF. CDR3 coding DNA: TGTGCCTGGAGTGCTGACAGTCTACTCCACTTT.

In DNA form, the CDR3 reads TGTGCCAGTACTGTAGGAGTAGGGGAGCTGTTTTTT. Translated: CASTVGVGELFF. The chain uses TRBV5-6 and TRBJ2-2; D is uncertain. In germline, CDR1 is SGHDT, CDR2 YYEEEE. Trimming removed 8 bases from V and 8 bases from J, with 13 bases in between. The CDR3 length is 12 residues. The full variable domain, rest sourced from reference TRBV5-6 and TRBJ2-2, is DAGVTQSPTHLIKTRGQQVTLRCSPKSGHDTVSWYQQALGQGPQFIFQYYEEEERQRGNFPDRFSGHQFPNYSSELNVNALLLGDSALYLCASTVGVGELFFGEGSRLTVL.

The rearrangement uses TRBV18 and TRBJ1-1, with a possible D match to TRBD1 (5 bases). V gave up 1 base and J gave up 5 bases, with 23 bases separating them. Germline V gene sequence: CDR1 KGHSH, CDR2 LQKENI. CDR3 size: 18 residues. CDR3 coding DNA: TGTGCCAGCTCACCACGAAACCAGGGCCTACCCAGTGGAACTGAAGCTTTCTTT. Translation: CASSPRNQGLPSGTEAFF.

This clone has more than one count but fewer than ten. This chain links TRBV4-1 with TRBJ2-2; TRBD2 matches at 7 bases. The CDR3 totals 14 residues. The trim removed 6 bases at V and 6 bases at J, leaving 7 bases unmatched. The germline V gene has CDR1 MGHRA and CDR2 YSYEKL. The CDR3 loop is CASSRLAPAGELFF. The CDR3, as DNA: TGCGCCAGCAGTCGACTAGCCCCGGCCGGGGAGCTGTTTTTT.

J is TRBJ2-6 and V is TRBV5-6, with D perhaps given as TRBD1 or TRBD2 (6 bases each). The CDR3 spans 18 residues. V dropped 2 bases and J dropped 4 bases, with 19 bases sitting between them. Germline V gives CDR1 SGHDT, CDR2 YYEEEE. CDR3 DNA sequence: TGTGCCAGCAGCTTCGGAGGGGACATGATTCAGGGGGCCAACGTCCTGACTTTC. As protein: CASSFGGDMIQGANVLTF.

CDR3 amino acids: CSVEGDRVGETQYF. In DNA form, the CDR3 reads TGCAGCGTTGAAGGGGACAGGGTAGGGGAGACCCAGTACTTC. The chain has TRBV29-1 and TRBJ2-5; 9 bases are shared with TRBD1. Germline CDR1 reads SQVTM; CDR2 reads ANQGSEA. Trimming cost V 1 base and J 5 bases; bases outside gene matches: 5. The CDR3 spans 14 residues.

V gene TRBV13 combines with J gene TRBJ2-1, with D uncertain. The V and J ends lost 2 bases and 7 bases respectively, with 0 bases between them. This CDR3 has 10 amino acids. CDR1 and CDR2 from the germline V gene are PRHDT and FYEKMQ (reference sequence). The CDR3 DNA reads TGTGCCAGCAGCTTAAATGAGCAGTTCTTC. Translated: CASSLNEQFF.

CDR3 sequence (DNA): TGTGCCAGCAGTGATGTAAGAACAGCAAACACCGGGGAGCTGTTTTTT. Amino acid sequence: CASSDVRTANTGELFF. V is TRBV25-1 and J is TRBJ2-2; D unresolved. Trimming removed 3 bases at V and 2 bases at J, with 13 bases between. The CDR3 runs 16 residues. Per the germline V gene, CDR1 is MGHDK and CDR2 is SYGVNS. Full variable domain (rest looked up from reference TRBV25-1 and TRBJ2-2): EADIYQTPRYLVIGTGKKITLECSQTMGHDKMYWYQQDPGMELHLIHYSYGVNSTEKGDLSSESTVSRIRTEHFPLTLESARPSHTSQYLCASSDVRTANTGELFFGEGSRLTVL.